The sequence of this T cell receptor beta chain was determined in a study of cytomegalovirus exposure and HLA in healthy donors. The wider study: Inside one of the first data releases sat some 93 million unique TCRs taken from HLA-typed donors. Study-wide findings and caveats: Later work associated 16,951 TCR beta sequences with HLA alleles at 0.05 false discovery rate.

The CDR3 has 14 amino acids. Between the trimmed V and J ends, which lost 1 base and 2 bases, there was a span of 9 bases. Germline V CDR1 and CDR2: SGHAT, FQNNGV. Though nominally healthy at sampling, donors likely had unrecorded immune exposures. The PCR contained 60 Vbeta and 13 Jbeta primers. The assay was immunoSEQ multiplex PCR, and TCRdb's table has in-frame clones only and misses some. Its table records over 75,000 clones. A remark on this clone: Its antigen is unknown.

This TCR came from a girl between 10 and 17 years old in good health and CMV-seropositive. This chain uses TRBV11-2 with TRBJ2-7, with a possible D match to TRBD2 (6 bases). Sequencing used PBMCs. CDR3 DNA sequence: TGTGCCAGCAGCTTAGGTGGAGGGACCTACGAGCAGTACTTC. Amino acids: CASSLGGGTYEQYF. Based on the CDR3 plus reference TRBV11-2 and TRBJ2-7, the full variable domain is EAGVAQSPRYKIIEKRQSVAFWCNPISGHATLYWYQQILGQGPKLLIQFQNNGVVDDSQLPKDRFSAERLKGVDSTLKIQPAKLEDSAVYLCASSLGGGTYEQYFGPGTRLTVT.